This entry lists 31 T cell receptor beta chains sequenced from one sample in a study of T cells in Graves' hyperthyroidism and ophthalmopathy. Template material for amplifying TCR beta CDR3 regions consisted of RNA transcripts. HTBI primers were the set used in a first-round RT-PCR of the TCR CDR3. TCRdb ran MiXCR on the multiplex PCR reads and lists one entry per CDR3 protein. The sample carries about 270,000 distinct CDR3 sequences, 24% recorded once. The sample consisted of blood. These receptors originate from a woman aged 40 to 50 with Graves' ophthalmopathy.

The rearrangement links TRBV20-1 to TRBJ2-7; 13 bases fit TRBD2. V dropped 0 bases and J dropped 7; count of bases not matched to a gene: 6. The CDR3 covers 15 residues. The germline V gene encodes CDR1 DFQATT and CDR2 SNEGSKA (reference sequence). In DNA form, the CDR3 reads TGCAGTGCTAGAGACGGGACTAGCGGGATACGGGAGCAGTACTTC. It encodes CSARDGTSGIREQYF.

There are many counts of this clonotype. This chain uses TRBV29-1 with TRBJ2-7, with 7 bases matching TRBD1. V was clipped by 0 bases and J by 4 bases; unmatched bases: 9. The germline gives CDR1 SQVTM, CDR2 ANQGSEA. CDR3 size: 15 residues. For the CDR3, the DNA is TGCAGCGTTGAAGATCCTAGACAGGGCCTATACGAGCAGTACTTC. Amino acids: CSVEDPRQGLYEQYF.

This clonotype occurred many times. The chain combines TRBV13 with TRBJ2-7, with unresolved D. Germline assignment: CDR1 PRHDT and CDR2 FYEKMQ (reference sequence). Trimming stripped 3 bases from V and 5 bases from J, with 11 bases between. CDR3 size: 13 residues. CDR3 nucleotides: TGTGCCAGCAGCTTTGAAGTTCAACACGAGCAGTACTTC. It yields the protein CASSFEVQHEQYF.

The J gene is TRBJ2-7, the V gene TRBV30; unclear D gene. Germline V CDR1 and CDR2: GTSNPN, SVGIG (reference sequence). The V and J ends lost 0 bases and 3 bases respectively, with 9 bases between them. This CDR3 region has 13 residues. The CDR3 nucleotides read TGTGCCTGGAGTGTACGTTGGGGCTACGAGCAGTACTTC. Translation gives CAWSVRWGYEQYF.

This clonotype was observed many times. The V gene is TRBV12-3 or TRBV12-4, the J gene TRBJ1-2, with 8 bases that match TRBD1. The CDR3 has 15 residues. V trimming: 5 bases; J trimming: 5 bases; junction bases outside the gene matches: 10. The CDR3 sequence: CASSNDRGSVYGYTF. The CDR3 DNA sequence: TGTGCCAGCAGTAATGACAGGGGATCAGTGTATGGCTACACCTTC.

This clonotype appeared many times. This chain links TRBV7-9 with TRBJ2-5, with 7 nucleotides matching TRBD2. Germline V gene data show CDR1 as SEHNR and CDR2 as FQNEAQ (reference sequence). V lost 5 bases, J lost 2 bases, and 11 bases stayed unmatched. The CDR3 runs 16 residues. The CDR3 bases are TGTGCCAGCAGCACCTGGACTAGTGTCGTACAAGAGACCCAGTACTTC. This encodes CASSTWTSVVQETQYF.

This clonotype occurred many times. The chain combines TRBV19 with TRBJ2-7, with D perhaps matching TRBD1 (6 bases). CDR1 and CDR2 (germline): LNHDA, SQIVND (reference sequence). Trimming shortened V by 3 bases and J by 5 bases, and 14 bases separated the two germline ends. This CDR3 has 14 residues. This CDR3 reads CASSIKGGPNEQYF. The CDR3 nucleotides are TGTGCCAGTAGTATCAAAGGGGGACCGAACGAGCAGTACTTC.

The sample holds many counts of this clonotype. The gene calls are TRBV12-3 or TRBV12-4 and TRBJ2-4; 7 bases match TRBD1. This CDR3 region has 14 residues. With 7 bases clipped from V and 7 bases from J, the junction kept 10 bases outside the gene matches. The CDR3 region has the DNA TGTGCCAGCACCCGCGACAGGGTATGGAACATTCAGTACTTC. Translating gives CASTRDRVWNIQYF.

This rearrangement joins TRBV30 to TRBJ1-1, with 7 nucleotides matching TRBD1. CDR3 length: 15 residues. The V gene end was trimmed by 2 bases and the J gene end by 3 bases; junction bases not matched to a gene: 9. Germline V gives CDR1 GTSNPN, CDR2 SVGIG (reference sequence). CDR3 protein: CAWSPGGSWDTEAFF. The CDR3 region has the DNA TGTGCCTGGAGTCCAGGGGGGTCATGGGACACTGAAGCTTTCTTT.

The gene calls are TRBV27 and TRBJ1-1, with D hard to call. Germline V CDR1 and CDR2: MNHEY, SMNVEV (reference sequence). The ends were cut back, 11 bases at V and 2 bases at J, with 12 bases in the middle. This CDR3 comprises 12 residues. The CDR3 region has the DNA TGTGCCGTGGGCGGATCTAACACTGAAGCTTTCTTT. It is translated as CAVGGSNTEAFF.

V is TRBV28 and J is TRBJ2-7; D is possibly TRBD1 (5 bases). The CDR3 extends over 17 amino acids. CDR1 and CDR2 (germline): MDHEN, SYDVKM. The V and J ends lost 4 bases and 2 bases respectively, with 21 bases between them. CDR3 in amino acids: CASSSTIFSDTAYEQYF. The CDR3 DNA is TGTGCCAGCAGTTCCACTATCTTCTCGGACACTGCCTACGAGCAGTACTTC.

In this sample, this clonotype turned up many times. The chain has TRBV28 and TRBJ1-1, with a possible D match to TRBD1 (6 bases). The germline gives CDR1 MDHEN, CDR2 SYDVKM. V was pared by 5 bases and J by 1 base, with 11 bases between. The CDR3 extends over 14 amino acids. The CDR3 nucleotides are TGTGCCAGCAGTAGACCGGACAGGAACACTGAAGCTTTCTTT. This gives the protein CASSRPDRNTEAFF.

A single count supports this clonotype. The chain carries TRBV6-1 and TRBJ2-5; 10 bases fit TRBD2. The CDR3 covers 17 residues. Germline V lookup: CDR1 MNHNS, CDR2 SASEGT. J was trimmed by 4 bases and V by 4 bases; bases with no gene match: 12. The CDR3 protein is CASSAVGSGRIRETQYF. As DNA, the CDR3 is TGTGCCAGCAGTGCGGTGGGTAGCGGGAGGATACGAGAGACCCAGTACTTC.

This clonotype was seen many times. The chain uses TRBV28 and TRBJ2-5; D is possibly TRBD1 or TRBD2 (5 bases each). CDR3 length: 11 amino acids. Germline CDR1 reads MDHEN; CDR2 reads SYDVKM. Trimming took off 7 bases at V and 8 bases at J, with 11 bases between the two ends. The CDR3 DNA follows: TGTGCCAGCACCCGGGGCCTTACCCAGTACTTC. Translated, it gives CASTRGLTQYF.

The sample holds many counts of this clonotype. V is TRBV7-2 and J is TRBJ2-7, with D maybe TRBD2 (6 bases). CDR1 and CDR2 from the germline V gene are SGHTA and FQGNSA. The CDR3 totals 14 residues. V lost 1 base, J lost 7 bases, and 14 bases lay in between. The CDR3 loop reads CASSLGGTVGEQYF. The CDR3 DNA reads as TGTGCCAGCAGCTTAGGCGGGACGGTTGGAGAGCAGTACTTC.

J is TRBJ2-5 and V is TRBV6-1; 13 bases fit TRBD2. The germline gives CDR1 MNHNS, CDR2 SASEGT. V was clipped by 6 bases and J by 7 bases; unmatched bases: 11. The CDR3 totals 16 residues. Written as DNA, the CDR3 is TGTGCCAGCAGCCCCTTACTAGCGGGAGGGCTGCTGACCCAGTACTTC. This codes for CASSPLLAGGLLTQYF.

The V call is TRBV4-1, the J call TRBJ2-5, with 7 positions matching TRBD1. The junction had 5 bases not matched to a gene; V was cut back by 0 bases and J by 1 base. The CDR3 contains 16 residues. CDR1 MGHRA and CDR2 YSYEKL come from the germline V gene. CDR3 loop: CASSQDPGQVQETQYF. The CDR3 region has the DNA TGCGCCAGCAGCCAAGACCCAGGACAGGTCCAAGAGACCCAGTACTTC.

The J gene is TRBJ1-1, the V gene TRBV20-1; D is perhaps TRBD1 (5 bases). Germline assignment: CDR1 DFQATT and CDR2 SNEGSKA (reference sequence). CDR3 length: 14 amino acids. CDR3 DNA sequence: TGCAGGGAGACCGACATGGGGGAAAACACTGAAGCTTTCTTT. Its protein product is CRETDMGENTEAFF.

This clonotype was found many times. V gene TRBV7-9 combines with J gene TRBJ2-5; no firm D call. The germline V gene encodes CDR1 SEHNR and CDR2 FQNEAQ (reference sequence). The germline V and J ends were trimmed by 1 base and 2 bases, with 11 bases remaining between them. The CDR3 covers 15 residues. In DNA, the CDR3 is TGTGCCAGCAGCTTAGTCCGACCTTCACAAGAGACCCAGTACTTC. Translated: CASSLVRPSQETQYF.

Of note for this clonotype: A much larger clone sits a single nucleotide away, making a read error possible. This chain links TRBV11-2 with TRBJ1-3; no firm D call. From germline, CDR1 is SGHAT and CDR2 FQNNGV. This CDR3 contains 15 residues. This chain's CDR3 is CASSSTPRSGNTICF. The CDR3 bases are TGTGCCAGCAGCTCCACCCCCCGCTCTGGAAACACCATATGTTTT.

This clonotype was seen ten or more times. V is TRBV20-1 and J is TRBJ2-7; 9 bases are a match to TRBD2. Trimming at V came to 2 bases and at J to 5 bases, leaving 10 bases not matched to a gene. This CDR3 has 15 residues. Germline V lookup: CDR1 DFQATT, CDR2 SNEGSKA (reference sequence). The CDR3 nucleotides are TGCAGTGCTAGAAAGCTAGCGGGACCTGTCCACGAGCAGTACTTC. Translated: CSARKLAGPVHEQYF.

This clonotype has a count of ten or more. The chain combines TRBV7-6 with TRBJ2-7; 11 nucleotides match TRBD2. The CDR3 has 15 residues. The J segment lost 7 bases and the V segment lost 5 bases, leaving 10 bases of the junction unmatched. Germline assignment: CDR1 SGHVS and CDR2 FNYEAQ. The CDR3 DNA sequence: TGTGCCAGCAGCGAAGGGACTAGCGGCCTGGGGGAGCAGTACTTC. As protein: CASSEGTSGLGEQYF.

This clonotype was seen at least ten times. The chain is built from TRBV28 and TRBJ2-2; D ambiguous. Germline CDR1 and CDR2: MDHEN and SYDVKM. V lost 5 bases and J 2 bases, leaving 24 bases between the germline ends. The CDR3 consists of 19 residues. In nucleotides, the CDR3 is TGTGCCAGCAGTAGACCTCACGTGGGCTGCGGAATCAACACCGGGGAGCTGTTTTTT. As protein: CASSRPHVGCGINTGELFF.

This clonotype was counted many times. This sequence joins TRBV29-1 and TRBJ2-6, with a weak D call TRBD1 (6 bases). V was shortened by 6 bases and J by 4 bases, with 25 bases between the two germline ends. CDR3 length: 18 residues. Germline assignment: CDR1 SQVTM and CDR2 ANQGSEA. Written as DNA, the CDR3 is TGCAGCGTGAAGGCCGGGACACCGGGTTTGGGGGGGGCCAACGTCCTGACTTTC. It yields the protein CSVKAGTPGLGGANVLTF.

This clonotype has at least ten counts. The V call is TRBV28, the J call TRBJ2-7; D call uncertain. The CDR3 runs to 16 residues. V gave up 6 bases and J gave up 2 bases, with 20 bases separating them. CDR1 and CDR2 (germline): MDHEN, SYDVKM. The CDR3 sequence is CASRPPGPYYTYEQYF. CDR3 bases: TGTGCCAGCAGGCCCCCCGGCCCCTATTATACCTACGAGCAGTACTTC.

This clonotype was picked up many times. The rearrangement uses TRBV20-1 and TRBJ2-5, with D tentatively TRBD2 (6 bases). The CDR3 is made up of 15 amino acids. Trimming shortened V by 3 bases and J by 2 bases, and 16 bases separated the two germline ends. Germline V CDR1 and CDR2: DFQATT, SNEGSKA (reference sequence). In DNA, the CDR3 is TGCAGTGCTAGTCCGGGCGGGAACGCGCAAGAGACCCAGTACTTC. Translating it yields CSASPGGNAQETQYF.

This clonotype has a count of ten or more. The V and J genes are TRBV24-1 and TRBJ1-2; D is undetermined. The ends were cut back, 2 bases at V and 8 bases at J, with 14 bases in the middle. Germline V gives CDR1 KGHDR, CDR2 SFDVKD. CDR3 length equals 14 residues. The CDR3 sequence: CATSDSPELGGYTF. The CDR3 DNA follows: TGTGCCACCAGTGATTCCCCCGAGTTGGGAGGCTACACCTTC.

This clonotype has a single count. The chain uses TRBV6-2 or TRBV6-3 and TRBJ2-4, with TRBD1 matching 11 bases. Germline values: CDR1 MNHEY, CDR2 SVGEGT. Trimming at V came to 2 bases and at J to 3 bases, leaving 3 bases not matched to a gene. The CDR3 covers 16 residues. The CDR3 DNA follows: TGTGCCAGCAGTTACGGACAGGGGGCGAGCAAAAACATTCAGTACTTC. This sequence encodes CASSYGQGASKNIQYF.

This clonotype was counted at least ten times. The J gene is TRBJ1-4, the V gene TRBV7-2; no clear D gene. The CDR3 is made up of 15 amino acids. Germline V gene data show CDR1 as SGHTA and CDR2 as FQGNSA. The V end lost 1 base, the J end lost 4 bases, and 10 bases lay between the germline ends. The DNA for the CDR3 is TGTGCCAGCAGCTTAGGGGGATTAGATAATGAAAAACTGTTTTTT. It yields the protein CASSLGGLDNEKLFF. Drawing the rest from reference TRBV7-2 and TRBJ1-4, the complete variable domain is GAGVSQSPSNKVTEKGKDVELRCDPISGHTALYWYRQSLGQGLEFLIYFQGNSAPDKSGLPSDRFSAERTGGSVSTLTIQRTQQEDSAVYLCASSLGGLDNEKLFFGSGTQLSVL.

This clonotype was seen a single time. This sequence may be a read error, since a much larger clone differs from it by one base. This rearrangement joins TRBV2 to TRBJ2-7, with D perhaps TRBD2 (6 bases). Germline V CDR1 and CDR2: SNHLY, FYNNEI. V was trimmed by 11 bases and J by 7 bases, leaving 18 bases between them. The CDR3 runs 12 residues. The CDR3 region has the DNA TGTGCCGGCGCCCGGGAGTCCAATGAGCAGTACTTC. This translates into CAGARESNEQYF.

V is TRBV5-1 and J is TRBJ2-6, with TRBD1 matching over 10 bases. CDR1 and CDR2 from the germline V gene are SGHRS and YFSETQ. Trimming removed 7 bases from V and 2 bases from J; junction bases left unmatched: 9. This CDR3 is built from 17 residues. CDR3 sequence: CASARQGAQPGANVLTF. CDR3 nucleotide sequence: TGCGCCAGCGCCCGACAGGGGGCGCAGCCTGGGGCCAACGTCCTGACTTTC.